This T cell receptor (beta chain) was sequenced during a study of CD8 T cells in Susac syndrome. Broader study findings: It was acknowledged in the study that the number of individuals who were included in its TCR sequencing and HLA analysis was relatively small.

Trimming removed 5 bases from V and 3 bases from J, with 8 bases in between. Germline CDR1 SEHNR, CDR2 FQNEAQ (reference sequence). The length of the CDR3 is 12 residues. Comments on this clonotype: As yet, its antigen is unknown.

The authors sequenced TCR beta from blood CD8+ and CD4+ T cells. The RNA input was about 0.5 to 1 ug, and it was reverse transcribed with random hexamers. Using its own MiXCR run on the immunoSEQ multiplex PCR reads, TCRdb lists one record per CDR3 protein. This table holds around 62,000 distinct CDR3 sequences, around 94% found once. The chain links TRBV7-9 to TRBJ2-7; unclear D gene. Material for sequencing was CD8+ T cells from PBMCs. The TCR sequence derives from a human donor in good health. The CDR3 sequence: CASSPPGYEQYF. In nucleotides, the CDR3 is TGTGCCAGCAGCCCCCCCGGCTACGAGCAGTACTTC.